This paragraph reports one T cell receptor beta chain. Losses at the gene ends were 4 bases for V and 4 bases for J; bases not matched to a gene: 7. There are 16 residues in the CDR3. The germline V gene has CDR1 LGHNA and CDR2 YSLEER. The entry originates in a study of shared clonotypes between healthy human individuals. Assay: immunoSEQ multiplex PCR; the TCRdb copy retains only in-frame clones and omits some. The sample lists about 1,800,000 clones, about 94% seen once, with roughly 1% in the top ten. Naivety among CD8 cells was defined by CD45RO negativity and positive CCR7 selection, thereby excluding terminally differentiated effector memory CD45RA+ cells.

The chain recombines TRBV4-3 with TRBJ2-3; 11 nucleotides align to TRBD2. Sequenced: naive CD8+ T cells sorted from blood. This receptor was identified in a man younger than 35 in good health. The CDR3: CASSRETSGAPDTQYF. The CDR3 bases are TGCGCCAGCAGCCGAGAGACTAGCGGGGCCCCAGATACGCAGTATTTT.